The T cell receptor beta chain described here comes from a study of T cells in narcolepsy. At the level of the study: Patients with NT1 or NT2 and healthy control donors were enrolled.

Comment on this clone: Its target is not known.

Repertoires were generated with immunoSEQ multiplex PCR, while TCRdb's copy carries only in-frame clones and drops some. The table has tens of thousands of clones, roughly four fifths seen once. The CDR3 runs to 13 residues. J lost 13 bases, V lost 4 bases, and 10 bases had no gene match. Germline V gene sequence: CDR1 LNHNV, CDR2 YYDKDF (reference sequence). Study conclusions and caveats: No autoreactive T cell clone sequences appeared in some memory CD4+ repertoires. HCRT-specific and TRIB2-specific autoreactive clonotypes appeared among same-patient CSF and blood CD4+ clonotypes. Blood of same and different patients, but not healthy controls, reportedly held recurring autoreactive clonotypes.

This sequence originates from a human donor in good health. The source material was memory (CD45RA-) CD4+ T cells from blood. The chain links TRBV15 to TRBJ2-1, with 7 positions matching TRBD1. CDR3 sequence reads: CATSNQLQGDQFF. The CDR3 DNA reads TGTGCCACCAGCAACCAACTCCAGGGGGATCAGTTCTTC.